This passage covers 7 T cell receptor beta chains from one sample sequenced in a study of radiotherapy plus CTLA-4 blockade in lung cancer. Sequencing was performed with immunoSEQ multiplex PCR; in TCRdb, only in-frame clones are kept and a portion is missing. The data show 81,000 or so clones, approximately 86% seen once. This material consisted of peripheral blood, taken from a patient treated with radiotherapy plus ipilimumab. These receptors came from a human donor with non-small cell lung cancer who had stable disease on radiotherapy plus ipilimumab.

The CDR3, as DNA: TGCGCCAGCAGCTTGGATCGCGTTCGGGGTGGCTACACCTTC. It is translated as CASSLDRVRGGYTF. The chain combines TRBV5-1 with TRBJ1-2; no firm D call. This CDR3 is 14 amino acids long. The V end lost 0 bases, the J end lost 7 bases, and 13 bases lay between the germline ends. The germline V gene has CDR1 SGHRS and CDR2 YFSETQ.

This chain uses TRBV6-1 with TRBJ1-5; 11 bases are shared with TRBD1. Trimming cost V 7 bases and J 7 bases; bases outside gene matches: 6. This CDR3 is built from 14 residues. From germline, CDR1 is MNHNS and CDR2 SASEGT. The CDR3 sequence is CASTKRDRGQPQHF. CDR3 nucleotides: TGTGCCAGCACCAAAAGGGACAGGGGGCAGCCCCAGCATTTT.

The DNA for the CDR3 is TGCGCCAGCAGTCAATCCCAGCTGACGGTTATCTACGAGCAGTACTTC. It is translated as CASSQSQLTVIYEQYF. This chain connects TRBV23-1 to TRBJ2-7; D gene unclear. TRBV23-1 is annotated as an ORF whose role is uncertain. There are 16 residues in the CDR3. V lost 0 bases, J lost 3 bases, and 15 bases lay in between.

V and J are TRBV7-9 and TRBJ2-3; the match to TRBD1 covers 7 bases. Germline CDR1 is SEHNR and CDR2 is FQNEAQ (reference sequence). V shed 5 bases, J shed 6 bases, and the junction held 11 bases outside the gene matches. The CDR3 consists of 15 residues. CDR3 coding DNA: TGTGCCAGCAGCCAGACAGGGTGGATTCGGGATACGCAGTATTTT. This encodes CASSQTGWIRDTQYF.

This clone was seen a few times. J is TRBJ1-5 and V is TRBV29-1; possible D gene TRBD1, 6 bases. V dropped 3 bases and J dropped 3 bases, with 9 bases sitting between them. Germline CDR1 SQVTM, CDR2 ANQGSEA. This CDR3 contains 13 residues. The CDR3: CSVESGVNQPQHF. The CDR3 region has the DNA TGCAGCGTTGAGTCAGGGGTCAATCAGCCCCAGCATTTT.

This clone was observed a single time. The CDR3 bases are TGTGCCAGTAGTAAGGGACAGGTAACGGGAGAGACCCAGTACTTC. Translated, it gives CASSKGQVTGETQYF. V and J are TRBV19 and TRBJ2-5, with 8 positions matching TRBD1. Unmatched junction bases numbered 8, after V lost 4 bases and J lost 4 bases. Germline CDR1 reads LNHDA; CDR2 reads SQIVND (reference sequence). This CDR3 has 15 amino acids.

Here the CDR3 DNA reads TGTGCCAGCAGTGAGACACGAAGTACACATGAGCAGTTCTTC. It translates to CASSETRSTHEQFF. This sequence joins TRBV6-1 and TRBJ2-1; D is undetermined. Germline V gives CDR1 MNHNS, CDR2 SASEGT. V was trimmed by 3 bases and J by 8 bases, leaving 14 bases between them. This CDR3 region has 14 residues.